These 26 T cell receptor beta chains share one sample of origin, sequenced in a study of T-cell memory formation after mild COVID-19 (dated by TCRdb to the early 2020s). Libraries were constructed by 5' RACE. TCRdb records Illumina NovaSeq 6000 as the sequencer. TCRdb redid the processing of the public reads, applying fastp at Q25 and MiXCR, and retained in-frame beta chains. Each entry is one CDR3 protein sequence, shown with its most common DNA and genes. The sample table shows about 440,000 distinct CDR3 sequences, and about 19% are seen once. Roughly 8.4% of the sample is held by the ten biggest clonotypes. Sample: PBMCs or a T cell subset sorted from them (not recorded which). The source is an adult woman who had mild COVID-19 (a few samples of this study predate the infection). The sample titles of this study are shuffled in the database, so cell type and time point are left out; the donor was told from shared clones.

This clonotype appeared a few times. The rearrangement links TRBV11-2 to TRBJ2-5; TRBD2 is a possible D gene (6 bases). The length of the CDR3 is 16 residues. Trimming cost V 8 bases and J 5 bases, with 24 bases left between them. CDR1 and CDR2 from the germline V gene are SGHAT and FQNNGV. Written as DNA, the CDR3 is TGTGCCAGCCCCCCGCGGGAACCATATCTGACGGAGACCCAGTACTTC. It encodes CASPPREPYLTETQYF.

This clonotype turned up a few times. J is TRBJ2-2 and V is TRBV2, with 14 bases aligning to TRBD2. The junction had 7 bases not matched to a gene; V was cut back by 2 bases and J by 5 bases. Germline-derived CDR1 and CDR2 are SNHLY and FYNNEI. This CDR3 comprises 18 residues. CDR3 in amino acids: CASSERGTSGGQTGELFF. Written as DNA, the CDR3 is TGTGCCAGCAGTGAAAGGGGGACTAGCGGGGGACAAACCGGGGAGCTGTTTTTT.

The table lists this clonotype with a few counts. The chain employs TRBV7-2 and TRBJ2-3, with D tentatively TRBD1 (6 bases). V lost 1 base and J 5 bases, leaving 19 bases between the germline ends. CDR1 is SGHTA and CDR2 is FQGNSA in the germline V gene. This CDR3 is built from 17 residues. The CDR3 DNA reads TGTGCCAGCAGCTTAGTTGGCCGGGACATCCTTGGAGATACGCAGTATTTT. As protein: CASSLVGRDILGDTQYF.

The chain combines TRBV5-5 with TRBJ1-2, with 8 bases identical to TRBD1. There are 12 residues in the CDR3. The germline V gene encodes CDR1 SGHKS and CDR2 YYEKEE (reference sequence). V dropped 3 bases and J dropped 8; count of bases not matched to a gene: 3. The CDR3: CASSWTGYGYTF. As DNA, the CDR3 is TGTGCCAGCAGCTGGACAGGGTACGGCTACACCTTC.

This chain links TRBV6-5 with TRBJ2-7; tentative D call: TRBD1 (7 bases). From germline, CDR1 is MNHEY and CDR2 SVGAGI. V shed 0 bases and J shed 0 bases, with 12 bases lying between them. This CDR3 region has 16 residues. Here the CDR3 reads CASSYSQGGTSYEQYF. The CDR3 region has the DNA TGTGCCAGCAGTTACTCCCAGGGGGGTACCTCCTACGAGCAGTACTTC.

The chain combines TRBV7-2 with TRBJ2-1; TRBD1 is a possible D gene (6 bases). The V end lost 5 bases, the J end lost 0 bases, and 17 bases lay between the germline ends. In germline, CDR1 is SGHTA, CDR2 FQGNSA. The CDR3 runs 17 residues. The CDR3 here is CASSRRTGTSSYNEQFF. CDR3 nucleotides: TGTGCCAGCAGCCGCAGAACCGGGACATCCTCCTACAATGAGCAGTTCTTC.

This clonotype has just a few counts. The chain employs TRBV7-9 and TRBJ1-2; D gene unclear. CDR1 and CDR2 (germline): SEHNR, FQNEAQ (reference sequence). The V and J ends lost 5 bases and 8 bases respectively, with 15 bases between them. CDR3 size: 13 residues. CDR3 loop: CASSPTEGRGYTF. The CDR3 coding sequence is TGTGCCAGCAGCCCTACAGAGGGTCGCGGCTACACCTTC.

The chain has TRBV7-2 and TRBJ2-6; no clear D. Trimming pared 3 bases from V and 0 bases from J, leaving 6 bases between. Germline CDR1 is SGHTA and CDR2 is FQGNSA. The CDR3 extends over 15 amino acids. CDR3 in amino acids: CASSFVVSGANVLTF. Written as DNA, the CDR3 is TGTGCCAGCAGCTTTGTTGTCTCTGGGGCCAACGTCCTGACTTTC.

The V gene is TRBV5-1, the J gene TRBJ2-7; D assignment may be TRBD1 or TRBD2 (5 bases each). V was shortened by 0 bases and J by 3 bases, with 13 bases between the two germline ends. The CDR3 totals 15 residues. The V gene's germline CDR1 is SGHRS and CDR2 YFSETQ. In DNA form, the CDR3 reads TGCGCCAGCAGCTTGGGCGTGGGGGTGAACTACGAGCAGTACTTC. Its translation: CASSLGVGVNYEQYF.

V usage is TRBV18 and J usage is TRBJ1-1; D call uncertain. The CDR3 spans 13 residues. Trimming cost V 1 base and J 3 bases, with 6 bases left between them. The germline CDR1 and CDR2 sequences are KGHSH and LQKENI. CDR3: CASSPRVDTEAFF. Written as DNA, the CDR3 is TGTGCCAGCTCACCACGAGTGGACACTGAAGCTTTCTTT.

Ten or more counts support this clonotype. The rearrangement uses TRBV29-1 and TRBJ2-3; D call uncertain. Between the trimmed V and J ends, which lost 6 bases and 6 bases, there was a span of 16 bases. Germline V gene sequence: CDR1 SQVTM, CDR2 ANQGSEA. The CDR3 consists of 13 residues. DNA for the CDR3: TGCAGCGTGACGGAACCACGCCCCGATACGCAGTATTTT. Encoded protein: CSVTEPRPDTQYF.

The genes are TRBV12-3 or TRBV12-4 and TRBJ1-1, with D possibly TRBD1 on 6 matching bases. The CDR3 loop spans 14 amino acids. V was shortened by 5 bases and J by 5 bases, with 15 bases between the two germline ends. CDR3 region: CASSQRQAGTEAFF. DNA of the CDR3: TGTGCCAGCAGTCAGAGACAGGCGGGGACTGAAGCTTTCTTT.

This clonotype has just a few counts. This chain joins TRBV15 and TRBJ2-3; 8 nucleotides match TRBD1. V trimming: 1 base; J trimming: 2 bases; junction bases outside the gene matches: 2. The CDR3 has 15 residues. Germline V CDR1 and CDR2: LNHNV, YYDKDF (reference sequence). CDR3 bases: TGTGCCACCAGCAGAGGACAGGGGATCACAGATACGCAGTATTTT. It is translated as CATSRGQGITDTQYF. The full variable domain, its missing parts supplied by reference TRBV15 and TRBJ2-3, is DAMVIQNPRYQVTQFGKPVTLSCSQTLNHNVMYWYQQKSSQAPKLLFHYYDKDFNNEADTPDNFQSRRPNTSFCFLDIRSPGLGDTAMYLCATSRGQGITDTQYFGPGTRLTVL.

The CDR3 DNA reads TGTGCCAGCAGCCAAGAGATAGGGACAGGGACACGAGAGCAGTACTTC. Encoded protein: CASSQEIGTGTREQYF. The rearrangement uses TRBV14 and TRBJ2-7, with 9 bases fitting TRBD1. The trim removed 0 bases at V and 7 bases at J, leaving 10 bases unmatched. The CDR3 is made up of 16 amino acids. Germline V gene sequence: CDR1 SGHDN, CDR2 FVKESK.

In its sample, this clonotype was seen once. The chain uses TRBV3-1 and TRBJ2-7, with TRBD2 matching over 7 bases. Germline V gives CDR1 LGHDT, CDR2 YNNKEL (reference sequence). CDR3 length: 15 amino acids. Trimming cost V 1 base and J 4 bases; bases outside gene matches: 7. Here the CDR3 reads CASSQVSGNVYEQYF. The CDR3, as DNA: TGTGCCAGCAGCCAAGTCAGCGGGAATGTGTACGAGCAGTACTTC.

The J gene is TRBJ2-7, the V gene TRBV20-1, with 9 bases lining up with TRBD2. CDR1 is DFQATT, CDR2 SNEGSKA, per germline (reference sequence). V lost 3 bases and J lost 5; bases outside the gene matches: 17. The CDR3 spans 17 residues. CDR3 loop: CSARDPQGSGRLDEQYF. DNA of the CDR3: TGCAGTGCTAGGGATCCCCAGGGGAGCGGGAGGCTTGACGAGCAGTACTTC.

This clonotype was found a few times. The chain recombines TRBV5-1 with TRBJ2-3; 10 positions agree with TRBD2. With 5 bases clipped from V and 0 bases from J, the junction kept 12 bases outside the gene matches. The CDR3 is 18 amino acids. CDR1 is SGHRS, CDR2 YFSETQ, per germline. CDR3 sequence reads: CASRQRTSGHLSTDTQYF. The CDR3 DNA is TGCGCCAGCAGGCAAAGGACTAGCGGCCACCTTAGCACAGATACGCAGTATTTT.

Only a few counts were recorded for this clonotype. The V and J genes are TRBV12-3 or TRBV12-4 and TRBJ1-1; the D gene is possibly TRBD1 (6 bases). Between the trimmed V and J ends, which lost 5 bases and 4 bases, there was a span of 11 bases. CDR3 length equals 13 residues. CDR3: CASSRVRGTEAFF. CDR3 DNA: TGTGCCAGCAGTCGGGTCAGGGGCACTGAAGCTTTCTTT.

This clonotype was observed a few times. The rearrangement joins TRBV6-6 to TRBJ1-5; D is perhaps TRBD1 (6 bases). Trimming took 5 bases from V and 2 from J, leaving 16 bases between them. Germline loops: CDR1 MNHNY, CDR2 SVGAGI (reference sequence). The CDR3 contains 16 residues. Here the CDR3 DNA reads TGTGCCAGCAGTCTCGGATACAGGGCGCGCAATCAGCCCCAGCATTTT. Protein: CASSLGYRARNQPQHF.

The chain employs TRBV15 and TRBJ2-7; D might be TRBD1 (6 bases). Deletions cut 0 bases from V and 2 bases from J, with 17 bases between. Per germline, CDR1 LNHNV and CDR2 YYDKDF (reference sequence). CDR3 size: 17 residues. CDR3 protein: CATSRDAWQGSPYEQYF. The CDR3 DNA follows: TGTGCCACCAGCAGAGATGCCTGGCAGGGGAGCCCCTACGAGCAGTACTTC.

This clonotype was detected many times. The chain carries TRBV5-6 and TRBJ2-3, with D hard to call. The CDR3 consists of 13 residues. Trimming stripped 2 bases from V and 4 bases from J, with 8 bases between. CDR1 SGHDT and CDR2 YYEEEE come from the germline V gene. CDR3 protein: CASSFLFSDTQYF. The CDR3 DNA reads TGTGCCAGCAGCTTCCTGTTCTCAGATACGCAGTATTTT.

The rearrangement links TRBV3-1 to TRBJ2-1; D uncertain. The CDR3 is 14 amino acids. The germline V gene encodes CDR1 LGHDT and CDR2 YNNKEL (reference sequence). V was cut by 4 bases and J by 8 bases, with 15 bases left in between. The CDR3 here is CASSPDRTVDEQFF. In nucleotides, the CDR3 is TGTGCCAGCAGCCCAGATCGAACGGTCGATGAGCAGTTCTTC.

CDR3 amino acids: CASRDRVNQPQHF. CDR3 bases: TGTGCCAGCAGAGACAGGGTGAATCAGCCCCAGCATTTT. The chain uses TRBV28 and TRBJ1-5; 7 positions agree with TRBD1. The V gene's germline CDR1 is MDHEN and CDR2 SYDVKM. V lost 6 bases and J lost 4; bases outside the gene matches: 3. CDR3 size: 13 residues.

V and J are TRBV5-6 and TRBJ2-1; D gene uncertain. This CDR3 contains 16 residues. V lost 3 bases, J lost 6 bases, and 19 bases lay in between. Germline V gene lookup returns CDR1 SGHDT and CDR2 YYEEEE. The CDR3 nucleotides are TGTGCCAGCAGCTCCGCCGATGGCAGGACCGGCAATGAGCAGTTCTTC. Translating gives CASSSADGRTGNEQFF. The variable domain in full, with the rest retrieved from reference TRBV5-6 and TRBJ2-1, is DAGVTQSPTHLIKTRGQQVTLRCSPKSGHDTVSWYQQALGQGPQFIFQYYEEEERQRGNFPDRFSGHQFPNYSSELNVNALLLGDSALYLCASSSADGRTGNEQFFGPGTRLTVL.

This clonotype was seen repeatedly, ten times or more. The rearrangement links TRBV7-9 to TRBJ2-3, with D perhaps matching TRBD2 (6 bases). Trimming removed 5 bases at V and 3 bases at J, with 21 bases between. Germline assignment: CDR1 SEHNR and CDR2 FQNEAQ (reference sequence). This CDR3 spans 17 amino acids. The chain's CDR3 is CASSPGLAHKITDTQYF. DNA for the CDR3: TGTGCCAGCAGCCCCGGGCTAGCGCACAAGATAACAGATACGCAGTATTTT. Complete variable domain (other parts from reference TRBV7-9 and TRBJ2-3): DTGVSQNPRHKITKRGQNVTFRCDPISEHNRLYWYRQTLGQGPEFLTYFQNEAQLEKSRLLSDRFSAERPKGSFSTLEIQRTEQGDSAMYLCASSPGLAHKITDTQYFGPGTRLTVL.

The chain recombines TRBV7-3 with TRBJ2-7; no clear D. V lost 2 bases to trimming and J lost 2 bases, with 7 bases between them. Germline CDR1 SGHTA, CDR2 FQGTGA. The CDR3 has 13 residues. CDR3: CASSLDSPYEQYF. The CDR3 bases are TGTGCCAGCAGCTTAGACTCCCCCTACGAGCAGTACTTC.